This T cell receptor (beta chain) was profiled in a study of blood T cells in healthy people across ages. Study as a whole: Roughly one uniquely barcoded beta molecule per two T cells was captured.

Points from the study as a whole: With age, beta diversity per million T cells declined roughly linearly, significantly by about 37.

Isolated PBMCs totaled at least 7 million in each sample. Worth noting for this clonotype: The antigen remains undetermined.

The second PCR ran roughly 7 to 11 cycles with a sample-barcoded 5' primer and J-beta primers. TCRdb recomputed calls from the 5' RACE reads with MiXCR, one row per CDR3 protein. This table holds some 880,000 distinct CDR3 sequences, approximately 35% found once. This receptor was identified in a young man in good health. The sample comprised blood.

This chain's CDR3 is CAIKTGLGENTEAFF. CDR3 in DNA: TGTGCCATCAAGACAGGGCTGGGGGAGAACACTGAAGCTTTCTTT. This chain connects TRBV10-3 to TRBJ1-1; 7 nucleotides align to TRBD1. The length of the CDR3 is 15 residues. CDR1 is ENHRY, CDR2 SYGVKD, per germline. J gave up 1 base and V 7 bases, and 9 bases lay outside the gene matches.